These 30 T cell receptor beta chains came from one sample sequenced in a study of blood T cell repertoires in COVID-19. Repertoires were generated with immunoSEQ multiplex PCR, while TCRdb's copy carries only in-frame clones and drops some. This sample yields about 62,000 clones, of which 76% are seen a single time; 6% to 7% belongs to the top ten. Source material: peripheral blood. The receptors here all came from a woman between 50 and 59 years old with active or convalescent COVID-19.

V usage is TRBV4-2 and J usage is TRBJ1-2, with a weak D call TRBD1 (6 bases). V was pared by 2 bases and J by 4 bases, with 14 bases between. Germline lookup yields CDR1 LGHNA and CDR2 YNFKEQ. The CDR3 totals 15 residues. CDR3: CASSQTGSSRYGYTF. The CDR3, as DNA: TGTGCCAGCAGCCAAACAGGGTCCTCCCGCTATGGCTACACCTTC.

The chain carries TRBV2 and TRBJ1-5, with 8 positions matching TRBD1. The length of the CDR3 is 14 residues. CDR1 is SNHLY, CDR2 FYNNEI, per germline. With V trimmed by 8 bases and J by 5 bases, 8 bases remained unmatched. The CDR3 bases are TGTGCCAGCGGTACAGGGGGGGAATATCAGCCCCAGCATTTT. Its translation is CASGTGGEYQPQHF.

This clone was detected only a few times. V usage is TRBV7-8 and J usage is TRBJ1-2, with a possible D match to TRBD1 (5 bases). The CDR3 contains 15 residues. V was trimmed by 5 bases and J by 8 bases, leaving 21 bases between them. Germline V CDR1 and CDR2: SGHVS, FQNEAQ. The CDR3 sequence: CASSPSFSGLGGYTF. CDR3 in DNA: TGTGCCAGCAGCCCCTCTTTTTCAGGGCTTGGCGGCTACACCTTC.

This clone was counted ten times or more. The V gene is TRBV5-8, the J gene TRBJ2-3, with 8 bases identical to TRBD2. This CDR3 has 15 amino acids. V lost 4 bases, J lost 4 bases, and 8 bases stayed unmatched. Per germline, CDR1 SGHTS and CDR2 YDEGEE. CDR3 residues: CASSSGGRSADTQYF. In DNA form, the CDR3 reads TGTGCCAGCAGCAGTGGCGGGAGGAGCGCAGATACGCAGTATTTT.

CDR3 sequence (DNA): TGTGCCAGCAGCCCTGGACAGGGGAGCGTTCATGGCTACACCTTC. This gives the protein CASSPGQGSVHGYTF. The chain is built from TRBV11-2 and TRBJ1-2; 9 bases are a match to TRBD1. The germline CDR1 and CDR2 sequences are SGHAT and FQNNGV. The CDR3 sequence is 15 residues long. V trimming: 5 bases; J trimming: 6 bases; junction bases outside the gene matches: 10.

The chain links TRBV19 to TRBJ2-3; D might be TRBD1 (5 bases). Germline assignment: CDR1 LNHDA and CDR2 SQIVND (reference sequence). V shed 3 bases and J shed 5 bases, with 9 bases lying between them. This CDR3 spans 13 amino acids. Written as DNA, the CDR3 is TGTGCCAGTAGTATCTCAGGGATAGATACGCAGTATTTT. This encodes CASSISGIDTQYF. The complete variable domain, with remaining parts taken from reference TRBV19 and TRBJ2-3, reads DGGITQSPKYLFRKEGQNVTLSCEQNLNHDAMYWYRQDPGQGLRLIYYSQIVNDFQKGDIAEGYSVSREKKESFPLTVTSAQKNPTAFYLCASSISGIDTQYFGPGTRLTVL.

This chain links TRBV2 with TRBJ1-4; D is undetermined. Germline lookup yields CDR1 SNHLY and CDR2 FYNNEI. Trimming removed 11 bases from V and 5 bases from J, with 12 bases in between. There are 12 residues in the CDR3. As DNA, the CDR3 is TGTGCCTTGACGGGATTAAATGAAAAACTGTTTTTT. Translation: CALTGLNEKLFF.

The rearrangement links TRBV19 to TRBJ1-2; perhaps TRBD1 as D (6 bases). The V gene lost 3 bases and the J gene lost 3 bases, with 20 bases spanning the gap. The CDR3 extends over 17 amino acids. Germline V gene data show CDR1 as LNHDA and CDR2 as SQIVND (reference sequence). DNA of the CDR3: TGTGCCAGTAGTATCCGGCAGGGGAAGAGGTCGGACTATGGCTACACCTTC. The encoded protein is CASSIRQGKRSDYGYTF.

The chain has TRBV11-2 and TRBJ1-3, with D possibly TRBD1 on 6 matching bases. Trimming removed 5 bases from V and 4 bases from J, with 15 bases in between. Per the germline V gene, CDR1 is SGHAT and CDR2 is FQNNGV. This CDR3 contains 15 residues. The CDR3 sequence is CASSPRGRSGNTIYF. The CDR3 coding sequence is TGTGCCAGCAGCCCCAGGGGTCGGTCCGGAAACACCATATATTTT.

The CDR3 protein is CASSLVSGSADTQYF. CDR3 bases: TGTGCCAGCAGCTTAGTAAGCGGGAGTGCAGATACGCAGTATTTT. V is TRBV13 and J is TRBJ2-3; 8 bases are a match to TRBD2. The germline V gene encodes CDR1 PRHDT and CDR2 FYEKMQ (reference sequence). The CDR3 has 15 residues. J gave up 4 bases and V 1 base, and 4 bases lay outside the gene matches.

This clone was counted between two and nine times. V usage is TRBV23-1 and J usage is TRBJ1-5, with a weak D call TRBD1 (5 bases). TRBV23-1 is an ORF; its function is uncertain. The CDR3 totals 18 residues. Trimming removed 3 bases from V and 2 bases from J, with 20 bases in between. CDR3 nucleotide sequence: TGCGCCAGCAGTCAGAAGCAGGGTATCGAGATGGGCAATCAGCCCCAGCATTTT. It is translated as CASSQKQGIEMGNQPQHF.

The chain has TRBV7-2 and TRBJ2-5, with D possibly being TRBD2 (6 bases). Trimming removed 5 bases from V and 3 bases from J, with 16 bases in between. The CDR3 extends over 15 amino acids. Germline CDR1 is SGHTA and CDR2 is FQGNSA. This CDR3 reads CASSPYASEEETQYF. In nucleotides, the CDR3 is TGTGCCAGCAGCCCGTATGCTAGCGAGGAAGAGACCCAGTACTTC.

V usage is TRBV13 and J usage is TRBJ2-1, with TRBD2 matching 14 bases. The CDR3 contains 15 residues. Trimming took 3 bases from V and 7 from J; bases not matched to a gene: 2. Germline V gene sequence: CDR1 PRHDT, CDR2 FYEKMQ (reference sequence). In DNA form, the CDR3 reads TGTGCCAGCAGCTTCGGGACTAGCGGGAGTAATGAGCAGTTCTTC. Protein: CASSFGTSGSNEQFF.

The chain has TRBV9 and TRBJ2-2; TRBD1 agrees at 7 bases. The CDR3 contains 15 residues. Germline V CDR1 and CDR2: SGDLS, YYNGEE. Losses at the gene ends were 4 bases for V and 1 base for J; bases not matched to a gene: 4. The CDR3 DNA reads TGTGCCAGCAGCTCCTGGACAGGGAACACCGGGGAGCTGTTTTTT. Protein sequence: CASSSWTGNTGELFF.

The chain is built from TRBV11-2 and TRBJ2-7, with D maybe TRBD2 (5 bases). Trimming took 6 bases from V and 0 from J, leaving 24 bases between them. The CDR3 covers 18 residues. Germline lookup yields CDR1 SGHAT and CDR2 FQNNGV. The DNA of the CDR3 is TGTGCCAGCAGTCCGCGAACGGGTCCGGACTGGCGCTCCTACGAGCAGTACTTC. It encodes CASSPRTGPDWRSYEQYF. Full variable domain (missing parts from reference TRBV11-2 and TRBJ2-7): EAGVAQSPRYKIIEKRQSVAFWCNPISGHATLYWYQQILGQGPKLLIQFQNNGVVDDSQLPKDRFSAERLKGVDSTLKIQPAKLEDSAVYLCASSPRTGPDWRSYEQYFGPGTRLTVT.

The rearrangement links TRBV15 to TRBJ1-4; D remains unclear. V lost 0 bases, J lost 8 bases, and 4 bases lay in between. The CDR3 runs 12 residues. Germline-derived CDR1 and CDR2 are LNHNV and YYDKDF (reference sequence). The CDR3 sequence is CATSRDEEKLFF. In DNA, the CDR3 is TGTGCCACCAGCAGAGACGAGGAAAAACTGTTTTTT.

The chain recombines TRBV4-2 with TRBJ2-5, with a tentative D call TRBD1 (6 bases). V lost 2 bases and J 1 base, leaving 11 bases between the germline ends. From germline, CDR1 is LGHNA and CDR2 YNFKEQ. The CDR3 loop spans 15 amino acids. This chain's CDR3 is CASSQTGQIQETQYF. CDR3 nucleotides: TGTGCCAGCAGCCAAACCGGACAGATCCAAGAGACCCAGTACTTC.

As concerns this clone: Sequence at one end of the junction differs from germline and may be a read error. The V call is TRBV30, the J call TRBJ1-1; 7 positions agree with TRBD1. The germline gives CDR1 GTSNPN, CDR2 SVGIG (reference sequence). The CDR3 runs to 15 residues. The CDR3 DNA is TGTGCCTGGCGTGTTTCCCTGACAGGGAGCACTGAAGCTTTCTTT. It specifies CAWRVSLTGSTEAFF.

The chain combines TRBV19 with TRBJ1-1; D might be TRBD1 (6 bases). V lost 10 bases, J lost 6 bases, and 15 bases lay in between. Germline loops: CDR1 LNHDA, CDR2 SQIVND (reference sequence). The CDR3 contains 12 residues. CDR3 bases: TGTGCCACCGAGGGGGAACTGCCTGAAGCTTTCTTT. Translating it yields CATEGELPEAFF. The full variable domain, in which reference TRBV19 and TRBJ1-1 provide the parts outside the CDR3, is DGGITQSPKYLFRKEGQNVTLSCEQNLNHDAMYWYRQDPGQGLRLIYYSQIVNDFQKGDIAEGYSVSREKKESFPLTVTSAQKNPTAFYLCATEGELPEAFFGQGTRLTVV.

As concerns this clone: Other DNA sequences in the sample encode the same CDR3. The chain has TRBV5-1 and TRBJ1-2; D gene uncertain. This CDR3 region has 13 residues. The V and J ends lost 0 bases and 4 bases respectively, with 7 bases between them. Germline values: CDR1 SGHRS, CDR2 YFSETQ. The CDR3 loop reads CASSLAGSYGYTF. The CDR3, as DNA: TGCGCCAGCAGCTTGGCGGGGAGCTATGGCTACACCTTC.

This clone was found many times. The rearrangement joins TRBV3-1 (or the pseudogene TRBV3-2) to TRBJ1-1, with D possibly TRBD1 on 6 matching bases. Germline assignment: CDR1 LGHDT and CDR2 YNNKEL (reference sequence). Between the trimmed V and J ends, which lost 3 bases and 2 bases, there was a span of 13 bases. The CDR3 is made up of 15 amino acids. The DNA for the CDR3 is TGTGCCAGCAGCCACAGAGGACAGATAAACACTGAAGCTTTCTTT. Translation: CASSHRGQINTEAFF.

V and J are TRBV5-1 and TRBJ2-5; 8 bases map to TRBD2. J was trimmed by 1 base and V by 3 bases; bases with no gene match: 2. This CDR3 comprises 14 residues. Per the germline V gene, CDR1 is SGHRS and CDR2 is YFSETQ. The CDR3, as DNA: TGCGCCAGCAGCTGGCGGGGGGCCCAAGAGACCCAGTACTTC. Translating gives CASSWRGAQETQYF.

This clone was observed a single time. The DNA for the CDR3 is TGTGCCACCAGTGATCCACAGGGGGCTGAGACCCAGTACTTC. Protein product: CATSDPQGAETQYF. The chain joins TRBV24-1 to TRBJ2-5; 9 bases fit TRBD1. The CDR3 length is 14 residues. Per the germline V gene, CDR1 is KGHDR and CDR2 is SFDVKD. J lost 5 bases, V lost 3 bases, and 3 bases had no gene match.

The chain combines TRBV15 with TRBJ2-4, with 8 bases identical to TRBD1. Germline trimming cut 5 bases from V and 1 base from J; bases unmatched to any gene: 7. CDR3 length equals 16 residues. Per the germline V gene, CDR1 is LNHNV and CDR2 is YYDKDF (reference sequence). The CDR3: CATSSYRGTAKNIQYF. DNA of the CDR3: TGTGCCACCAGCTCATACAGGGGGACGGCCAAAAACATTCAGTACTTC.

The chain is built from TRBV3-1 (or the pseudogene TRBV3-2) and TRBJ1-6; TRBD1 matches 7 bases. CDR3 length: 13 amino acids. Germline V CDR1 and CDR2: LGHDT, YNNKEL (reference sequence). V shed 2 bases, J shed 9 bases, and the junction held 1 base outside the gene matches. CDR3 residues: CASSQNRGSPLHF. DNA of the CDR3: TGTGCCAGCAGCCAAAACAGGGGTTCACCCCTCCACTTT.

The chain links TRBV27 to TRBJ2-7; the match to TRBD2 covers 8 bases. The germline gives CDR1 MNHEY, CDR2 SMNVEV (reference sequence). J was trimmed by 2 bases and V by 7 bases; bases with no gene match: 13. The CDR3 has 16 residues. CDR3 sequence (DNA): TGTGCCAGCAAGGAACGGGAGGGCCCAGGGGCCTACGAGCAGTACTTC. Translation: CASKEREGPGAYEQYF.

V and J are TRBV2 and TRBJ2-5, with 7 bases aligning to TRBD2. The CDR3 is 14 residues long. Trimming cost V 5 bases and J 2 bases; bases outside gene matches: 5. Germline V CDR1 and CDR2: SNHLY, FYNNEI. The CDR3 loop is CASSIGLEQETQYF. Written as DNA, the CDR3 is TGTGCCAGCAGTATCGGACTAGAACAAGAGACCCAGTACTTC.

The chain has TRBV7-2 and TRBJ2-1, with 7 bases lining up with TRBD1. This CDR3 is built from 15 residues. V dropped 5 bases and J dropped 3; count of bases not matched to a gene: 7. In germline, CDR1 is SGHTA, CDR2 FQGNSA. CDR3 sequence: CASSPRDSRYNEQFF. In nucleotides, the CDR3 is TGTGCCAGCAGCCCCCGGGACAGCCGCTACAATGAGCAGTTCTTC. The variable domain in full, with the rest retrieved from reference TRBV7-2 and TRBJ2-1, is GAGVSQSPSNKVTEKGKDVELRCDPISGHTALYWYRQSLGQGLEFLIYFQGNSAPDKSGLPSDRFSAERTGGSVSTLTIQRTQQEDSAVYLCASSPRDSRYNEQFFGPGTRLTVL.

This clone is a singleton in its sample. The V gene is TRBV5-1, the J gene TRBJ1-1, with 8 bases aligning to TRBD1. The J segment lost 4 bases and the V segment lost 3 bases, leaving 8 bases of the junction unmatched. The germline V gene encodes CDR1 SGHRS and CDR2 YFSETQ. The CDR3 has 15 residues. The CDR3 reads CASSSTGDRATEAFF. The CDR3 DNA reads TGCGCCAGCAGCTCGACAGGGGATAGGGCCACTGAAGCTTTCTTT.

V gene TRBV24-1 combines with J gene TRBJ2-1, with D tentatively TRBD2 (6 bases). V lost 4 bases and J lost 1, with 16 bases in between. Germline loops: CDR1 KGHDR, CDR2 SFDVKD. The CDR3 length is 17 residues. The CDR3 is CATSEGSTSWSYNEQFF. DNA for the CDR3: TGTGCCACCAGTGAGGGCTCCACTAGCTGGTCCTACAATGAGCAGTTCTTC.